Listed below are T cell receptor beta chains from one sample, sequenced in a study of cytomegalovirus exposure and HLA in healthy donors. The method was immunoSEQ multiplex PCR; TCRdb's version includes in-frame clones alone and lacks a portion of them. The table includes roughly 90,000 clones, over 80% detected once. The sequencing sample was made of PBMCs. The origin of the receptors is a man aged 18-30 years in good health and CMV-seronegative. CDR3s include the opening cysteine and the closing phenylalanine or tryptophan. D genes are given only for firm matches. For some rows the clone size is stated as once, few or many, or as a class when expanded; others skip it.

d_call j_call v_call clone_size cdr3_nt cdr3_aa
TRBD1 TRBJ1-2 TRBV28 NA TGTGCCAGCAGTGGGACAGCTACTAACTATGGCTACACCTTC CASSGTATNYGYTF
TRBD1 TRBJ1-1 TRBV5-6 NA TGTGCCAGCAGCTCCCCCTGGGGGACAGGGGGCCTGAAGTTCACTGAAGCTTTCTTT CASSSPWGTGGLKFTEAFF
NA TRBJ1-2 TRBV7-9 NA TGTGCCAGCAGGTCAGGGGCCTATGGCTACACCTTC CASRSGAYGYTF
TRBD2 TRBJ2-3 TRBV7-2 NA TGTGCCAGCAGCCACAGGACTAGCGGGAGGGCCACAGATACGCAGTATTTT CASSHRTSGRATDTQYF
NA TRBJ1-1 TRBV28 NA TGTGCCAGCAGTCCCACGGACAGCATGAACACTGAAGCTTTCTTT CASSPTDSMNTEAFF
NA TRBJ2-1 TRBV7-3 NA TGTGCCAGCAGCTTAGCGGAGCATTACAATGAGCAGTTCTTC CASSLAEHYNEQFF
NA TRBJ1-1 TRBV25-1 few TGTGCCAGCAGTGAATCAAGCTCTGAAGCTTTCTTT CASSESSSEAFF
NA TRBJ1-5 TRBV6-1 NA TGTGCCAGCAGTGAAGCCGGGGGGCCGTATCAGCCCCAGCATTTT CASSEAGGPYQPQHF
NA TRBJ2-2 TRBV6-4 NA TGTGCCAGCAGTGACTCCGCTACAGGGTTGTACACCGGGGAGCTGTTTTTT CASSDSATGLYTGELFF
NA TRBJ1-1 TRBV7-2 NA TGTGCCAGCAGCGTAAACACTGAAGCTTTCTTT CASSVNTEAFF
NA TRBJ1-1 TRBV18 once TGTGCCAGCTCACCACGGCAGGGGTCGGGCACTGAAGCTTTCTTT CASSPRQGSGTEAFF
NA TRBJ2-1 TRBV6-5 NA TGTGCCAGCAGTGTAGAGGGGGGGTCCTACAATGAGCAGTTCTTC CASSVEGGSYNEQFF
TRBD2 TRBJ2-1 TRBV6-5 NA TGTGCCAGCAGTTACTCCCGGACTAGCTACAATGAGCAGTTCTTC CASSYSRTSYNEQFF
NA TRBJ2-7 TRBV10-2 once TGCGCCAGCGCCCCCCTACTAGCAGCATCCTACGAGCAGTACTTC CASAPLLAASYEQYF
NA TRBJ2-2 TRBV19 NA TGTGCCAGTAGTATTCAGGGGAGAGCGAACACCGGGGAGCTGTTTTTT CASSIQGRANTGELFF
TRBD2 TRBJ2-7 TRBV28 NA TGTGCCAGCAGCAACTTAGCGGGAGGGTCCTACGAGCAGTACTTC CASSNLAGGSYEQYF
TRBD1 TRBJ1-1 TRBV9 NA TGTGCCAGCAGCGTAGATTGGGGACAGGGGTCTGAAGCTTTCTTT CASSVDWGQGSEAFF
TRBD1 TRBJ2-7 TRBV6-5 NA TGTGCCAGCAAAACCGGACAGGGGGGGTACGAGCAGTACTTC CASKTGQGGYEQYF
TRBD1 TRBJ2-7 TRBV5-1 once TGCGCCAGCAGCTTGACGCCGGGACAGGGTACCTACGAGCAGTACTTC CASSLTPGQGTYEQYF
TRBD1 TRBJ1-1 TRBV7-3 once TGTGCCAGGATCCCCGGGACAGAGAACACTGAAGCTTTCTTT CARIPGTENTEAFF
TRBD1 TRBJ2-3 TRBV5-4 NA TGTGCCAGCAGCCTACAGGGGGCTCGCACAGATACGCAGTATTTT CASSLQGARTDTQYF
NA TRBJ2-7 TRBV7-2 few TGTGCCAGCAGCTTAGTTGCCAGGGCGCCTTCCTACGAGCAGTACTTC CASSLVARAPSYEQYF
NA TRBJ1-2 TRBV6-1 NA TGTGCCAGCAGTGAAATTCGAGGGCCGCGTGGCTACACCTTC CASSEIRGPRGYTF
NA TRBJ2-1 TRBV21-1 NA TGTGCCAGCAGCAAAAAGTACCAGGGTACGGGCTCCTACAATGAGCAGTTCTTC CASSKKYQGTGSYNEQFF
NA TRBJ2-1 TRBV7-9 NA TGTGCCAGCAGCTTAAGTCAGGGGAATGAGCAGTTCTTC CASSLSQGNEQFF
TRBD2 TRBJ2-2 TRBV5-1 NA TGCGCCAGCAGCTTGCTTCAGGGAGGGGCCGGGGAGCTGTTTTTT CASSLLQGGAGELFF
TRBD2 TRBJ2-1 TRBV11-2 NA TGTGCCAGCAGCCCAGGGACTAGCGGGAATGAGCAGTTCTTC CASSPGTSGNEQFF
NA TRBJ1-4 TRBV11-1 once TGTGCCAGCAGCCGTGATCGGACTAATGAAAAACTGTTTTTT CASSRDRTNEKLFF
NA TRBJ2-7 TRBV5-1 NA TGCGCCAGCAGCTTCGGGGAACTCCTCTACGAGCAGTACTTC CASSFGELLYEQYF
TRBD2 TRBJ2-3 TRBV19 NA TGTGCCACCAGTACACTAGCGGGTCTTCATCTCGGAACAGATACGCAGTATTTT CATSTLAGLHLGTDTQYF